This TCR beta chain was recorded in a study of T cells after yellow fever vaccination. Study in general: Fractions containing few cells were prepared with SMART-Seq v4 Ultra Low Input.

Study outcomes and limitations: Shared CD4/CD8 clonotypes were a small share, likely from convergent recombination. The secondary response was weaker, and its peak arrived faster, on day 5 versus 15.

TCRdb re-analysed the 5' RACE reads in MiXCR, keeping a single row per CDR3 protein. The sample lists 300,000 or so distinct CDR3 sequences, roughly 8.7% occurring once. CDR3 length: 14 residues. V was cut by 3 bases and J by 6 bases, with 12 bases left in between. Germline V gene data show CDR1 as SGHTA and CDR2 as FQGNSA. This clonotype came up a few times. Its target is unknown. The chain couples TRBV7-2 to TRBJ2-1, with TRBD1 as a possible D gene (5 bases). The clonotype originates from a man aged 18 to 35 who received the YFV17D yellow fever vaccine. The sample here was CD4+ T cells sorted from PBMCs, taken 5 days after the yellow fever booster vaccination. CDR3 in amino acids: CASSFHQGRNEQFF. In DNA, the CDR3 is TGTGCCAGCAGCTTTCACCAGGGCCGCAATGAGCAGTTCTTC. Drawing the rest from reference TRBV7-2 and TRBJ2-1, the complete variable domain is GAGVSQSPSNKVTEKGKDVELRCDPISGHTALYWYRQSLGQGLEFLIYFQGNSAPDKSGLPSDRFSAERTGGSVSTLTIQRTQQEDSAVYLCASSFHQGRNEQFFGPGTRLTVL.